A selection of T cell receptor beta chains follows, all from one sample in a study of shared clonotypes between healthy human individuals. Assay used: immunoSEQ multiplex PCR; TCRdb lists only in-frame clones, some missing. This table has around 2,000,000 clones, over 85% appearing once. Sample: naive CD8+ T cells sorted from blood. The receptors stem from a young man in good health. CDR3s include the opening cysteine and the closing phenylalanine or tryptophan. A D gene is named only where the DNA matches it firmly. Only part of the rows carry a size: once, few, many, or a class if the clone is expanded.

j_call,v_call,d_call,clone_size,cdr3_nt,cdr3_aa
TRBJ2-3,TRBV9,TRBD2,.,TGTGCCAGCACCCCGGGGGGGCCCCCAGATACGCAGTATTTT,CASTPGGPPDTQYF
TRBJ2-3,TRBV7-9,TRBD2,.,TGTGCCAGCAGCTTTAGCGGGGGCGGGGATACGCAGTATTTT,CASSFSGGGDTQYF
TRBJ2-7,TRBV14,TRBD2,once,TGTGCCAGCAGCCAAGCCCGGACTAGCGGGGTCTACGAGCAGTACTTC,CASSQARTSGVYEQYF
TRBJ2-7,TRBV27,.,.,TGTGCCAGCAGCTTCACTCAGGGATACGAGCAGTACTTC,CASSFTQGYEQYF
TRBJ2-1,TRBV5-4,.,.,TGTGCCAGCAGCTTTGACAGGTCCAACAATGAGCAGTTCTTC,CASSFDRSNNEQFF
TRBJ1-1,TRBV7-6,.,.,TGTGCCAGCAGCTCCGAGCCCGAGGGCCTTATGAACACTGAAGCTTTCTTT,CASSSEPEGLMNTEAFF
TRBJ1-5,TRBV4-1,TRBD1,.,TGCGCCAGCAGCCACGGACAGGGCAATCAGCCCCAGCATTTT,CASSHGQGNQPQHF
TRBJ2-7,TRBV6-6,.,.,TGTGCCTGCGGACAGCCCTACGAGCAGTACTTC,CACGQPYEQYF
TRBJ1-1,TRBV11-3,.,.,TGTGCCAGCAGCTTAGTATTGGGAGCTGAAGCTTTCTTT,CASSLVLGAEAFF
TRBJ2-1,TRBV30,TRBD2,.,TGTGCTGGAGGGCCTGGACTAGCGGGCCCCAATGAGCAGTTCTTC,CAGGPGLAGPNEQFF
TRBJ2-1,TRBV7-6,.,.,TGTGCCAGCAGTCTCAAAAGCGGCGGAACTTCCTACAATGAGCAGTTCTTC,CASSLKSGGTSYNEQFF
TRBJ2-1,TRBV5-8,.,.,TGTGCCAGCAGCTTGGCCGATAGCCCCTACAATGAGCAGTTCTTC,CASSLADSPYNEQFF
TRBJ1-1,TRBV28,.,once,TGTGCCAGCACCCTACAGTGGCAGGGGGAAGCTTTCTTT,CASTLQWQGEAFF
TRBJ1-1,TRBV5-4,.,.,TGTGCCAGCAGCTTGACGGAGAACACTGAAGCTTTCTTT,CASSLTENTEAFF
TRBJ2-7,TRBV7-2,TRBD1,once,TGTGCCAGCAGCTTCCCGGGACAGGGGGACCACGAGCAGTACTTC,CASSFPGQGDHEQYF
TRBJ2-5,TRBV6-6,TRBD2,.,TGTGCCAGCAGTCCGTTTAGCGGGGAAGAGACCCAGTACTTC,CASSPFSGEETQYF
TRBJ2-2,TRBV9,.,.,TGTGCCAGCAGCGCGGAGGGGGGCGGGGAGCTGTTTTTT,CASSAEGGGELFF
TRBJ2-2,TRBV4-1,TRBD2,.,TGCGCCAGCAGCCCAGGACTAGCCGCGAACACCGGGGAGCTGTTTTTT,CASSPGLAANTGELFF
TRBJ2-5,TRBV6-5,TRBD1,.,TGTGCCAGCAGCCACCGGGACAGGGGGGGAGAGACCCAGTACTTC,CASSHRDRGGETQYF
TRBJ1-2,TRBV28,TRBD1,few,TGTGCCACCAAGGGACAGGACGACGGCTACACCTTC,CATKGQDDGYTF
TRBJ2-3,TRBV19,.,.,TGTGCCAGTACGGGGATAGAAGATACGCAGTATTTT,CASTGIEDTQYF
TRBJ2-1,TRBV7-8,.,few,TGTGCCAGCAGCTTAGAGGGCATCAGGGATGAGCAGTTCTTC,CASSLEGIRDEQFF
TRBJ2-1,TRBV28,TRBD2,.,TGTGCCAGCAGCTTAGGGACTAGCGGCAATGAGCAGTTCTTC,CASSLGTSGNEQFF
TRBJ2-5,TRBV4-3,.,.,TGCGCCAGCAGCCGCCTACTTCCAGAGACCCAGTACTTC,CASSRLLPETQYF
TRBJ2-7,TRBV5-4,.,once,TGTGCCAGCAGCTTGGCCCCCCACGAGCAGTACTTC,CASSLAPHEQYF
TRBJ2-3,TRBV10-3,.,.,TGTGCCATCAGTGAGTGGGGAGATACGCAGTATTTT,CAISEWGDTQYF
TRBJ2-7,TRBV4-3,.,.,TGCGCCAGCAGCCAAGATCGACGGGGTACCTACGAGCAGTACTTC,CASSQDRRGTYEQYF
TRBJ2-7,TRBV7-8,.,.,TGTGCCAGCAGCTTAGGCCCAGACTACGAGCAGTACTTC,CASSLGPDYEQYF
TRBJ2-7,TRBV6-1,.,.,TGTGCCAGCAGTGAGTATGTCAGTCTCGGGTACGAGCAGTACTTC,CASSEYVSLGYEQYF
TRBJ2-1,TRBV6-1,.,.,TGTGCCAGCAGCGGATCCTACAATGAGCAGTTCTTC,CASSGSYNEQFF
TRBJ2-3,TRBV19,.,.,TGTGCCAGTTGCTACAGGGAATTTGGCACAGATACGCAGTATTTT,CASCYREFGTDTQYF
TRBJ2-7,TRBV6-5,.,.,TGTGCCAGCAGTACCATCCCCGGGGCAGGCGAGCAGTACTTC,CASSTIPGAGEQYF
TRBJ1-1,TRBV19,.,.,TGTGCCAGTAGTGTAGGGATGAACACTGAAGCTTTCTTT,CASSVGMNTEAFF
TRBJ2-5,TRBV4-1,.,.,TGCGCCAGCAGCCAAGACCGGGAATCGTGGGAGACCCAGTACTTC,CASSQDRESWETQYF
TRBJ1-1,TRBV5-1,.,once,TGCGCCAGCAGCCCCGCGGGGGTACAAGCTTTCTTT,CASSPAGVQAFF
TRBJ2-4,TRBV15,.,once,TGTGCCACCAGCAGAGATTTAGGGTTAGCCAAAAACATTCAGTACTTC,CATSRDLGLAKNIQYF
TRBJ2-1,TRBV28,.,.,TGTGCCAGCAGTTCCCCCTCGGCTCGCGAGCAGTTCTTC,CASSSPSAREQFF
TRBJ1-6,TRBV28,TRBD1,.,TGTGCCAGCAGAGGGACAGGGAAAGATAATTCACCCCTCCACTTT,CASRGTGKDNSPLHF
TRBJ2-2,TRBV11-2,.,.,TGTGCCAGCAGCTTAGGGGGTTGGATGTTTTTT,CASSLGGWMFF
TRBJ2-7,TRBV4-3,TRBD2,once,TGCGCCAGCAGCCAAGATCGACTAGCGGGAGGTACCTACGAGCAGTACTTC,CASSQDRLAGGTYEQYF
TRBJ2-7,TRBV12-5,.,.,TGTGCTAGTGGTATTGCATTTTCCGGGACACCTGACCCCTACGAGCAGTACTTC,CASGIAFSGTPDPYEQYF
TRBJ2-1,TRBV7-8,.,.,TGTGCCAGCAGCTCGCAAATACCAGGGTTCGGGTACAATGAGCAGTTCTTC,CASSSQIPGFGYNEQFF
TRBJ2-7,TRBV13,.,.,TGTGCCAGCAGCTTAGTCGGGGAGCCCTACGAGCAGTACTTC,CASSLVGEPYEQYF
TRBJ2-3,TRBV2,TRBD2,.,TGTGCCAGCACGGCGGCTAGCGGGGGTAGCACAGATACGCAGTATTTT,CASTAASGGSTDTQYF
TRBJ2-7,TRBV18,.,.,TGTGCCAGCTCACCGGCCGACGAGGGGCGCGTTTACGAGCAGTACTTC,CASSPADEGRVYEQYF
TRBJ2-1,TRBV2,TRBD1,.,TGTGCCAGCAGTGAAATCAGGACAGGGGTTATCTATGAGCAGTTCTTC,CASSEIRTGVIYEQFF
TRBJ2-3,TRBV28,.,.,TGTGCCAGCAGTTTAAGGACTACAGGGAGGAACACAGATACGCAGTATTTT,CASSLRTTGRNTDTQYF
TRBJ1-1,TRBV2,.,.,TGTGCCAGCAGTGAAGCGAAGGGAATTGAAGCTTTCTTT,CASSEAKGIEAFF
TRBJ1-5,TRBV9,.,.,TGTGCCAGCAGCGTAGTAGACAATCAGCCCCAGCATTTT,CASSVVDNQPQHF
TRBJ1-6,TRBV11-2,.,.,TGTGCCAGCAGCTTAGAGGAACAGGCCTACTATAATTCACCCCTCCACTTT,CASSLEEQAYYNSPLHF
TRBJ1-5,TRBV19,.,.,TGTGCCAGTAGTATTCCCCCCAGGGAACTCAATCAGCCCCAGCATTTT,CASSIPPRELNQPQHF
TRBJ2-1,TRBV7-9,.,.,TGTGCCAGCAGCTTAGGACGTTTGGGGGAGTATTCTCATGAGCAGTTCTTC,CASSLGRLGEYSHEQFF
TRBJ2-1,TRBV19,TRBD2,.,TGTGCCAGTAGTTTACTAGCGGGGTCCTACAATGAGCAGTTCTTC,CASSLLAGSYNEQFF
TRBJ1-2,TRBV9,.,.,TGTGCCAGCAGCGTAGCGGAGGGGATTGAATATGGCTACACCTTC,CASSVAEGIEYGYTF
TRBJ2-3,TRBV5-6,.,once,TGTGCCAGCAGCTTGGGAGGCGGGACCGGATACACAGATACGCAGTATTTT,CASSLGGGTGYTDTQYF
TRBJ2-5,TRBV14,TRBD2,.,TGTGCCAGCAGCCAAGATGGGACTAGCGGGGGACCGCTAAACTTC,CASSQDGTSGGPLNF
TRBJ2-5,TRBV11-1,.,.,TGTGCCAGCAGCTTAGGTGAGGGACTTCCGAGAGAGACCCAGTACTTC,CASSLGEGLPRETQYF
TRBJ2-7,TRBV19,.,.,TGTGCCAGTAGTACCCGACAGTGGTCCTACGAGCAGTACTTC,CASSTRQWSYEQYF
TRBJ2-7,TRBV28,TRBD2,.,TGTGCCAGCAGTCTGACTAGCGGGGGGGGTTACGAGCAGTACTTC,CASSLTSGGGYEQYF